The sequence of this TCR beta chain was determined in a study of OX40 agonist ivuxolimab in advanced cancers. In regard to this clone: Its antigen is still unknown.

CDR1 and CDR2 from the germline V gene are SGHDT and YYEEEE. CDR3 size: 15 residues. Trimming removed 0 bases from V and 7 bases from J, with 15 bases in between. Findings and caveats of the study: Relative to CD4+, CD8+ T cells held more expanded clones on average.

Only in-frame clones appear in the TCRdb table, and some are missing; sequencing was by immunoSEQ multiplex PCR. Of about 54,000 clones listed, about 89% are singletons. The J gene is TRBJ2-3, the V gene TRBV5-6, with a weak D call TRBD1 (7 bases). This specimen was CD4+ or CD8+ T cells sorted from blood, taken in a trial of the OX40 agonist ivuxolimab. This TCR derives from an adult with an advanced solid tumor such as melanoma, head and neck, liver or kidney cancer. CDR3 loop: CASSLGGRGANTQYF. Written as DNA, the CDR3 is TGTGCCAGCAGCTTGGGGGGCAGGGGGGCGAATACGCAGTATTTT. The variable domain in full, with the rest retrieved from reference TRBV5-6 and TRBJ2-3, is DAGVTQSPTHLIKTRGQQVTLRCSPKSGHDTVSWYQQALGQGPQFIFQYYEEEERQRGNFPDRFSGHQFPNYSSELNVNALLLGDSALYLCASSLGGRGANTQYFGPGTRLTVL.